This TCR beta chain was recorded in a study of beta chain features in type 1 diabetes. Overall study findings and caveats: Within each of all four CD4+ subsets, Type 1 diabetes patients had TCRB CDR3s that were moderately but significantly shorter.

Germline CDR1 and CDR2: SGHTA and FQGNSA. This CDR3 has 16 residues. With 5 bases clipped from V and 6 bases from J, the junction kept 11 bases outside the gene matches. As concerns this clone: As yet, its antigen is unknown.

The study reverse transcribed the entire isolated RNA, so it sequenced expressed TCRB transcripts. Profiling relied on immunoSEQ multiplex PCR, and the TCRdb table lists in-frame clones only, not all of them. The repertoire holds some 170,000 clones, with roughly 59% as singletons. This chain uses TRBV7-2 with TRBJ2-5; TRBD2 agrees at 11 bases. The TCR sequence derives from a man aged 25-40 years with type 1 diabetes. Sequencing was carried out using naive CD4+ T cells from blood. CDR3 DNA sequence: TGTGCCAGCAGCATCGGCCCTAGCGGGGGGTTTAAGACCCAGTACTTC. This translates into CASSIGPSGGFKTQYF.